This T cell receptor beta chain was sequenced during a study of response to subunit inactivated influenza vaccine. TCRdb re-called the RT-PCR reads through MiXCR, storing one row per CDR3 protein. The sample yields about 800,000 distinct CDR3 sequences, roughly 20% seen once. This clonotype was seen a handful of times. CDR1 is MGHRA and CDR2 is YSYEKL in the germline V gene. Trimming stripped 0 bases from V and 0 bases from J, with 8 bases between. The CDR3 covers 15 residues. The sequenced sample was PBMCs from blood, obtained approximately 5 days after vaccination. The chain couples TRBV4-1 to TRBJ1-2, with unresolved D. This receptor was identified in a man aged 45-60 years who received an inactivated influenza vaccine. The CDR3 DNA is TGCGCCAGCAGCCAAGAGCAGCTTTCTAACTATGGCTACACCTTC. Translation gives CASSQEQLSNYGYTF.